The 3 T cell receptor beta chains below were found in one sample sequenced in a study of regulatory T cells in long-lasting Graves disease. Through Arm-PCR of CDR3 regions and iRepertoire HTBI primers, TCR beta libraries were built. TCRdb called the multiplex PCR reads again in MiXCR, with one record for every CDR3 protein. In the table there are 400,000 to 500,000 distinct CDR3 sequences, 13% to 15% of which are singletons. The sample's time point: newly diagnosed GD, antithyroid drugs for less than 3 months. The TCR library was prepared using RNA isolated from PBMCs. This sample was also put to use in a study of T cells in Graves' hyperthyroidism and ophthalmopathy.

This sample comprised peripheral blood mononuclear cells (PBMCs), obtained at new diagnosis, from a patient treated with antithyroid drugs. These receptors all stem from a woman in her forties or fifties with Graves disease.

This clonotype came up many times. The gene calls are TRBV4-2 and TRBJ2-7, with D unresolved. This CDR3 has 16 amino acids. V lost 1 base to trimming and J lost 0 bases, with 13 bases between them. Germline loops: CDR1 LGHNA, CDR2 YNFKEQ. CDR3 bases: TGTGCCAGCAGCCAAGGTTACACCCTGAGCTCCTACGAGCAGTACTTC. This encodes CASSQGYTLSSYEQYF.

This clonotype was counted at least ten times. The CDR3 reads CASGGTATGELFF. Here the CDR3 DNA reads TGTGCCAGCGGAGGGACAGCCACCGGGGAGCTGTTTTTT. V and J are TRBV28 and TRBJ2-2, with D perhaps TRBD1 (7 bases). Per the germline V gene, CDR1 is MDHEN and CDR2 is SYDVKM. Trimming took off 8 bases at V and 4 bases at J, with 11 bases between the two ends. This CDR3 has 13 residues.

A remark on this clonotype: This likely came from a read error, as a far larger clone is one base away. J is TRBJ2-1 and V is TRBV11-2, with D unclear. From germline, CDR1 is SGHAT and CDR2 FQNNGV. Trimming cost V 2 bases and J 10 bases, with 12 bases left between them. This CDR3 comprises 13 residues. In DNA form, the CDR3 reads TGTGCCAGCAGCTTATCTAGACACTACGAGCAGTTCTTC. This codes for CASSLSRHYEQFF.